Following are 27 T cell receptor beta chains from one sample sequenced in a study of blood T cell repertoires in COVID-19. Only in-frame clones appear in the TCRdb table, and some are missing; sequencing was by immunoSEQ multiplex PCR. This table holds fewer than 500,000 clones, 85% to 90% found once. The sequencing input was PBMCs or T cells enriched from blood (not recorded which). These receptors came from a woman younger than 45 with acute COVID-19.

The chain joins TRBV6-5 to TRBJ2-7; D is possibly TRBD2 (5 bases). Germline V CDR1 and CDR2: MNHEY, SVGAGI. This CDR3 has 13 amino acids. V shed 6 bases and J shed 2 bases, with 11 bases lying between them. Here the CDR3 DNA reads TGTGCCAGCAGGAGCGGCAGAACCTACGAGCAGTACTTC. It specifies CASRSGRTYEQYF.

The chain links TRBV10-3 to TRBJ1-4; 8 positions match TRBD1. Germline CDR1 reads ENHRY; CDR2 reads SYGVKD. This CDR3 is built from 13 residues. With V trimmed by 4 bases and J by 7 bases, 2 bases remained unmatched. The DNA of the CDR3 is TGTGCCATCAGTGGCGGGACAGGTGAAAAACTGTTTTTT. The encoded protein is CAISGGTGEKLFF.

This chain connects TRBV9 to TRBJ2-2; D gene ambiguous. The CDR3 consists of 12 residues. From germline, CDR1 is SGDLS and CDR2 YYNGEE. Trimming pared 6 bases from V and 7 bases from J, leaving 10 bases between. CDR3 DNA sequence: TGTGCCAGCACCTCAGGTGGCGGGGAGCTGTTTTTT. Encoded protein: CASTSGGGELFF.

The chain has TRBV4-2 and TRBJ2-7, with D possibly being TRBD1 (6 bases). CDR3 length equals 17 residues. V shed 1 base and J shed 2 bases, with 18 bases lying between them. Germline-derived CDR1 and CDR2 are LGHNA and YNFKEQ. The DNA of the CDR3 is TGTGCCAGCAGCCAAGCCCCAGCAGCAGGGGCAACCTACGAGCAGTACTTC. Protein sequence: CASSQAPAAGATYEQYF.

The chain couples TRBV19 to TRBJ2-1, with D possibly being TRBD2 (7 bases). Germline V lookup: CDR1 LNHDA, CDR2 SQIVND (reference sequence). V was cut by 1 base and J by 4 bases, with 11 bases left in between. The CDR3 has 15 residues. The CDR3 sequence: CASSIAGGVYNEQFF. In nucleotides, the CDR3 is TGTGCCAGTAGTATAGCGGGGGGCGTTTACAATGAGCAGTTCTTC.

V usage is TRBV9 and J usage is TRBJ2-7; D is uncertain. The CDR3 is 15 amino acids. The V end was cut by 0 bases, the J end by 2 bases, with 12 bases between. Per the germline V gene, CDR1 is SGDLS and CDR2 is YYNGEE. The CDR3 DNA is TGTGCCAGCAGCGTAGCCCCTGGGCCGGCCTACGAGCAGTACTTC. The encoded protein is CASSVAPGPAYEQYF.

This clone occurred a few times. This rearrangement joins TRBV25-1 to TRBJ2-3; 9 positions agree with TRBD1. Germline assignment: CDR1 MGHDK and CDR2 SYGVNS. V trimming: 7 bases; J trimming: 6 bases; junction bases outside the gene matches: 8. The CDR3 is 14 amino acids. The CDR3 is CASTGQGIGDTQYF. CDR3 sequence (DNA): TGTGCCAGCACCGGACAGGGGATCGGCGATACGCAGTATTTT.

This clone has more than one count but fewer than ten. This rearrangement joins TRBV29-1 to TRBJ1-1; D possibly corresponds to TRBD1 (6 bases). Germline V gene data show CDR1 as SQVTM and CDR2 as ANQGSEA. V lost 7 bases to trimming and J lost 5 bases, with 17 bases between them. This CDR3 has 13 amino acids. The CDR3: CSAQRDRSTEAFF. The DNA of the CDR3 is TGCAGCGCCCAACGAGACAGGTCGACTGAAGCTTTCTTT. The whole variable domain, remainder taken from reference TRBV29-1 and TRBJ1-1, is SAVISQKPSRDICQRGTSLTIQCQVDSQVTMMFWYRQQPGQSLTLIATANQGSEATYESGFVIDKFPISRPNLTFSTLTVSNMSPEDSSIYLCSAQRDRSTEAFFGQGTRLTVV.

This chain connects TRBV19 to TRBJ1-5, with TRBD1 matching over 7 bases. Germline V gene lookup returns CDR1 LNHDA and CDR2 SQIVND (reference sequence). CDR3 size: 15 residues. J was trimmed by 2 bases and V by 5 bases; bases with no gene match: 6. CDR3 in amino acids: CASSPGTARNQPQHF. As DNA, the CDR3 is TGTGCCAGTAGTCCCGGGACAGCCCGCAATCAGCCCCAGCATTTT.

V gene TRBV9 combines with J gene TRBJ2-3; maybe TRBD1 (6 bases). CDR1 and CDR2 from the germline V gene are SGDLS and YYNGEE. The CDR3 runs to 15 residues. With 2 bases removed from V and 0 bases from J, the gap between germline ends came to 10 bases. The CDR3 loop is CASSVRDKSTDTQYF. In DNA form, the CDR3 reads TGTGCCAGCAGCGTCCGGGACAAGAGCACAGATACGCAGTATTTT.

This clone was seen only a few times. This chain joins TRBV7-9 and TRBJ1-2; D not resolved. CDR3 length: 14 amino acids. Germline CDR1 and CDR2: SEHNR and FQNEAQ (reference sequence). The V gene lost 3 bases and the J gene lost 4 bases, with 12 bases spanning the gap. The CDR3 region has the DNA TGTGCCAGCAGCTTGATTAACTCCGGCTATGGCTACACCTTC. Translated: CASSLINSGYGYTF.

The CDR3 DNA sequence: TGCGCCAGCAGCTTAGGACAGGGCCTTAATTCACCCCTCCACTTT. Translation: CASSLGQGLNSPLHF. The chain employs TRBV5-1 and TRBJ1-6, with TRBD1 identical over 8 bases. Germline assignment: CDR1 SGHRS and CDR2 YFSETQ. The CDR3 loop spans 15 amino acids. The V segment lost 2 bases and the J segment 6 bases; nucleotides outside the gene matches: 4.

The chain uses TRBV5-5 and TRBJ1-5; D gene unclear. Trimming left V 1 base short and J 3 bases short, with 11 bases between. The CDR3 is made up of 15 amino acids. Looked up from germline, CDR1 is SGHKS and CDR2 is YYEKEE (reference sequence). CDR3 sequence (DNA): TGTGCCAGCAGCTTGTACGGCCAGGTCAATCAGCCCCAGCATTTT. It specifies CASSLYGQVNQPQHF.

V is TRBV2 and J is TRBJ2-3, with TRBD2 identical over 10 bases. CDR1 is SNHLY, CDR2 FYNNEI, per germline. The junction had 5 bases not matched to a gene; V was cut back by 7 bases and J by 4 bases. The CDR3 loop spans 14 amino acids. This chain's CDR3 is CASKGTSGADTQYF. Here the CDR3 DNA reads TGTGCCAGCAAGGGCACTAGCGGGGCAGATACGCAGTATTTT. The complete variable domain, with remaining parts taken from reference TRBV2 and TRBJ2-3, reads EPEVTQTPSHQVTQMGQEVILRCVPISNHLYFYWYRQILGQKVEFLVSFYNNEISEKSEIFDDQFSVERPDGSNFTLKIRSTKLEDSAMYFCASKGTSGADTQYFGPGTRLTVL.

The rearrangement links TRBV4-3 to TRBJ1-2, with TRBD1 matching 10 bases. The junction had 4 bases not matched to a gene; V was cut back by 3 bases and J by 6 bases. Germline V gene lookup returns CDR1 LGHNA and CDR2 YSLEER. The CDR3 totals 14 residues. The CDR3 DNA sequence: TGCGCCAGCAGCCAGACAGGGGGCGGCGATGGCTACACCTTC. It yields the protein CASSQTGGGDGYTF.

The V and J genes are TRBV10-3 and TRBJ2-7, with TRBD1 identical over 10 bases. The CDR3 totals 14 residues. Trimming removed 8 bases from V and 3 bases from J; junction bases left unmatched: 7. Germline CDR1 reads ENHRY; CDR2 reads SYGVKD. The CDR3 DNA reads as TGTGCCATCGGCCGGACAGGGGGAGACTACGAGCAGTACTTC. It translates to CAIGRTGGDYEQYF.

The genes are TRBV10-3 and TRBJ2-3; TRBD1 is a possible D gene (6 bases). This CDR3 has 13 residues. Trimming shortened V by 7 bases and J by 2 bases, and 10 bases separated the two germline ends. Germline lookup yields CDR1 ENHRY and CDR2 SYGVKD. In nucleotides, the CDR3 is TGTGCCATCAAAGGACAGCCCACAGATACGCAGTATTTT. This translates into CAIKGQPTDTQYF.

In the case of this clone: Distinct nucleotide sequences in the sample also encode this CDR3. This chain uses TRBV5-1 with TRBJ2-7; 9 nucleotides line up with TRBD1. V lost 4 bases to trimming and J lost 3 bases; unmatched junction nucleotides: 5. CDR1 is SGHRS, CDR2 YFSETQ, per germline. The CDR3 totals 14 residues. Here the CDR3 reads CASSLDRGVYEQYF. CDR3 nucleotides: TGCGCCAGCAGCCTGGACAGGGGTGTCTACGAGCAGTACTTC.

The gene calls are TRBV7-6 and TRBJ2-7; 10 bases line up with TRBD1. CDR1 is SGHVS and CDR2 is FNYEAQ in the germline V gene. V was clipped by 5 bases and J by 0 bases; unmatched bases: 4. CDR3 length: 15 residues. CDR3 coding DNA: TGTGCCAGCAGCCCGGGACAGGGGAGCTCCTACGAGCAGTACTTC. This gives the protein CASSPGQGSSYEQYF.

The chain has TRBV5-1 and TRBJ1-2; 7 positions match TRBD1. Trimming at V came to 1 base and at J to 6 bases, leaving 9 bases not matched to a gene. Germline lookup yields CDR1 SGHRS and CDR2 YFSETQ. The CDR3 spans 15 residues. The CDR3 loop reads CASSLMTGRLDGYTF. For the CDR3, the DNA is TGCGCCAGCAGCTTGATGACAGGGAGGTTAGATGGCTACACCTTC.

This chain joins TRBV27 and TRBJ1-2; D not resolved. This CDR3 comprises 15 residues. Germline assignment: CDR1 MNHEY and CDR2 SMNVEV (reference sequence). The V gene lost 5 bases and the J gene lost 0 bases, with 13 bases spanning the gap. In nucleotides, the CDR3 is TGTGCCAGCAGTAAGGACGGGATTTCTAACTATGGCTACACCTTC. Translating it yields CASSKDGISNYGYTF.

This chain links TRBV5-4 with TRBJ1-2, with D possibly TRBD1 on 6 matching bases. V was shortened by 2 bases and J by 5 bases, with 16 bases between the two germline ends. Germline V gene sequence: CDR1 SGHNT, CDR2 YYREEE (reference sequence). The CDR3 length is 15 residues. The CDR3 region is CASSLGLQGEYGYTF. In DNA form, the CDR3 reads TGTGCCAGCAGCTTAGGCTTACAGGGAGAATATGGCTACACCTTC. Full variable domain (remainder filled in from reference TRBV5-4 and TRBJ1-2): ETGVTQSPTHLIKTRGQQVTLRCSSQSGHNTVSWYQQALGQGPQFIFQYYREEENGRGNFPPRFSGLQFPNYSSELNVNALELDDSALYLCASSLGLQGEYGYTFGSGTRLTVV.

The CDR3 loop reads CASSLRGQGNTEAFF. CDR3 DNA: TGTGCCAGCAGCTTACGGGGACAGGGGAACACTGAAGCTTTCTTT. The chain recombines TRBV7-9 with TRBJ1-1; TRBD1 matches at 9 bases. Losses at the gene ends were 2 bases for V and 1 base for J; bases not matched to a gene: 2. The CDR3 is made up of 15 amino acids. Germline CDR1 and CDR2: SEHNR and FQNEAQ (reference sequence). The variable domain in full, completed from reference TRBV7-9 and TRBJ1-1, reads DTGVSQNPRHKITKRGQNVTFRCDPISEHNRLYWYRQTLGQGPEFLTYFQNEAQLEKSRLLSDRFSAERPKGSFSTLEIQRTEQGDSAMYLCASSLRGQGNTEAFFGQGTRLTVV.

The chain uses TRBV12-3 or TRBV12-4 and TRBJ1-4, with TRBD1 as a possible D gene (5 bases). The length of the CDR3 is 13 residues. The ends were cut back, 7 bases at V and 8 bases at J, with 14 bases in the middle. The CDR3 here is CASTRSRGEKLFF. In nucleotides, the CDR3 is TGTGCCAGCACTCGGTCCCGGGGGGAAAAACTGTTTTTT.

This rearrangement joins TRBV7-9 to TRBJ1-5; D gene ambiguous. The CDR3 spans 13 residues. Germline V gene sequence: CDR1 SEHNR, CDR2 FQNEAQ (reference sequence). Trimming took off 2 bases at V and 0 bases at J, with 2 bases between the two ends. The CDR3 protein is CASSLLSNQPQHF. For the CDR3, the DNA is TGTGCCAGCAGCTTACTTAGCAATCAGCCCCAGCATTTT. Together with reference TRBV7-9 and TRBJ1-5, the CDR3 gives the full variable domain: DTGVSQNPRHKITKRGQNVTFRCDPISEHNRLYWYRQTLGQGPEFLTYFQNEAQLEKSRLLSDRFSAERPKGSFSTLEIQRTEQGDSAMYLCASSLLSNQPQHFGDGTRLSIL.

This chain uses TRBV2 with TRBJ2-7; possible D gene TRBD2, 6 bases. The CDR3 extends over 15 amino acids. Germline V lookup: CDR1 SNHLY, CDR2 FYNNEI. The V end lost 2 bases, the J end lost 0 bases, and 11 bases lay between the germline ends. Written as DNA, the CDR3 is TGTGCCAGCAGTGAATACCGGGGGTACTCCTACGAGCAGTACTTC. Amino acid sequence: CASSEYRGYSYEQYF.

The gene calls are TRBV14 and TRBJ2-7, with a possible D match to TRBD2 (5 bases). The ends were cut back, 4 bases at V and 4 bases at J, with 20 bases in the middle. Per the germline V gene, CDR1 is SGHDN and CDR2 is FVKESK. The CDR3 sequence is 16 residues long. CDR3 region: CASSLFGPRGSYEQYF. The CDR3 DNA reads TGTGCCAGCAGCCTCTTTGGTCCACGGGGAAGTTACGAGCAGTACTTC.